Below, 29 T cell receptor beta chains from the same sample are listed, as sequenced in a study of yellow fever vaccine responses in identical twins. TCRdb redid the calling of the RT-PCR reads with MiXCR, one entry per CDR3 protein. Of approximately 2,500 distinct CDR3 sequences in the sample, 70% to 85% were seen once. The sample here was T cells from blood (PBMCs), unsorted or a sorted subset (not recorded which), taken before or after yellow fever vaccination (not recorded which). These receptors were obtained from a woman under 30 who received the yellow fever vaccine.

The table lists this clonotype with a few counts. The V and J genes are TRBV6-1 and TRBJ1-2; weak D call: TRBD1 (5 bases). This CDR3 has 14 residues. V lost 3 bases to trimming and J lost 3 bases, with 11 bases between them. Germline V CDR1 and CDR2: MNHNS, SASEGT. The CDR3 reads CASSEGPGDYGYTF. CDR3 DNA: TGTGCCAGCAGTGAGGGACCGGGGGACTATGGCTACACCTTC.

V usage is TRBV27 and J usage is TRBJ2-5; perhaps TRBD2 as D (6 bases). This CDR3 contains 15 residues. Trimming shortened V by 5 bases and J by 2 bases, and 15 bases separated the two germline ends. From germline, CDR1 is MNHEY and CDR2 SMNVEV (reference sequence). For the CDR3, the DNA is TGTGCCAGCAGTAAGGGACCGGGGGATCAAGAGACCCAGTACTTC. Translating gives CASSKGPGDQETQYF.

This chain uses TRBV6-5 with TRBJ1-2; D not resolved. The CDR3 sequence is 16 residues long. The germline gives CDR1 MNHEY, CDR2 SVGAGI. V lost 2 bases and J lost 4, with 17 bases in between. CDR3 amino acids: CASSYRPKAYPYGYTF. CDR3 DNA sequence: TGTGCCAGCAGTTACCGACCCAAGGCCTACCCCTATGGCTACACCTTC.

This clonotype has only one observation. The chain combines TRBV2 with TRBJ2-7; D ambiguous. This CDR3 is 13 amino acids long. Germline CDR1 SNHLY, CDR2 FYNNEI. The V and J ends lost 2 bases and 2 bases respectively, with 7 bases between them. The CDR3 region has the DNA TGTGCCAGCAGTGAACAGCTAACCTACGAGCAGTACTTC. Translated: CASSEQLTYEQYF.

This clonotype was observed a handful of times. This rearrangement joins TRBV6-2 or TRBV6-3 to TRBJ1-5; D uncertain. The CDR3 extends over 14 amino acids. Germline V gives CDR1 MNHEY, CDR2 SVGEGT. V was clipped by 0 bases and J by 6 bases, with 9 bases between them. As DNA, the CDR3 is TGTGCCAGCAGTTACTCGCCCGGGCGTCAGCCCCAGCATTTT. The encoded protein is CASSYSPGRQPQHF.

The chain employs TRBV2 and TRBJ1-1, with D perhaps matching TRBD1 (5 bases). The germline CDR1 and CDR2 sequences are SNHLY and FYNNEI. This CDR3 has 18 residues. Trimming removed 5 bases at V and 0 bases at J, with 22 bases between. The CDR3 protein is CASSRQSEVGLMNTEAFF. The CDR3 DNA reads TGTGCCAGCAGTCGGCAGTCGGAAGTGGGGCTTATGAACACTGAAGCTTTCTTT.

This clonotype was counted once. The DNA for the CDR3 is TGTGCCAGCTCACCCCCCCCGGGACAAAATCAGCCCCAGCATTTT. As protein: CASSPPPGQNQPQHF. V and J are TRBV18 and TRBJ1-5; D possibly corresponds to TRBD1 (6 bases). This CDR3 spans 15 amino acids. V was trimmed by 3 bases and J by 4 bases, leaving 13 bases between them. CDR1 and CDR2 (germline): KGHSH, LQKENI.

This clonotype has only one observation. The chain joins TRBV5-1 to TRBJ2-3; D remains ambiguous. The germline CDR1 and CDR2 sequences are SGHRS and YFSETQ. The length of the CDR3 is 15 residues. Trimming pared 0 bases from V and 2 bases from J, leaving 10 bases between. CDR3 DNA: TGCGCCAGCAGCTTGGCTGACTCTTCCACAGATACGCAGTATTTT. Its protein product is CASSLADSSTDTQYF.

The chain employs TRBV13 and TRBJ2-7; no firm D call. CDR3 length: 14 amino acids. The V end lost 5 bases, the J end lost 0 bases, and 11 bases lay between the germline ends. Germline CDR1 reads PRHDT; CDR2 reads FYEKMQ (reference sequence). Written as DNA, the CDR3 is TGTGCCAGCAGCCGGTTGGACGGCTCCTACGAGCAGTACTTC. Translation gives CASSRLDGSYEQYF.

This clonotype has a single count. CDR3 loop: CASSLPDSYEQYV. DNA for the CDR3: TGTGCCAGCAGTTTGCCGGACTCCTACGAGCAGTACGTC. The chain has TRBV28 and TRBJ2-7; D not certain. V dropped 3 bases and J dropped 0 bases, with 6 bases sitting between them. CDR1 and CDR2 from the germline V gene are MDHEN and SYDVKM. The CDR3 consists of 13 residues.

The CDR3 loop is CASSLGQGVGEQFF. In nucleotides, the CDR3 is TGTGCCAGCAGCTTAGGTCAGGGGGTCGGTGAGCAGTTCTTC. V and J are TRBV11-3 and TRBJ2-1, with 7 bases aligning to TRBD1. The CDR3 covers 14 residues. V lost 1 base to trimming and J lost 9 bases; unmatched junction nucleotides: 6. Germline lookup yields CDR1 SGHNT and CDR2 YENEEA.

The chain couples TRBV7-2 to TRBJ1-5; D is uncertain. This CDR3 has 16 amino acids. The germline V gene has CDR1 SGHTA and CDR2 FQGNSA. V was pared by 0 bases and J by 4 bases, with 13 bases between. CDR3 amino acids: CASSLAVTPSNQPQHF. CDR3 bases: TGTGCCAGCAGCTTAGCGGTGACACCAAGTAATCAGCCCCAGCATTTT.

V is TRBV16 and J is TRBJ1-2, with D possibly being TRBD1 (5 bases). The germline V gene encodes CDR1 KGHSY and CDR2 FQNENV. There are 16 residues in the CDR3. V was cut by 6 bases and J by 2 bases, with 19 bases left in between. The CDR3 reads CASSPTGRAANYGYTF. The CDR3 coding sequence is TGTGCCAGCAGTCCTACGGGGCGGGCGGCAAACTATGGCTACACCTTC.

The genes are TRBV28 and TRBJ2-1; possibly TRBD1 for D (7 bases). Germline values: CDR1 MDHEN, CDR2 SYDVKM. V gave up 6 bases and J gave up 8 bases, with 14 bases separating them. This CDR3 has 13 amino acids. CDR3 bases: TGTGCCAGCAGGGATACAGGGGAGGATGAGCAGTTCTTC. Its protein product is CASRDTGEDEQFF.

V is TRBV11-3 and J is TRBJ2-5; 10 bases map to TRBD1. There are 15 residues in the CDR3. Germline V gene sequence: CDR1 SGHNT, CDR2 YENEEA. V lost 5 bases, J lost 2 bases, and 5 bases stayed unmatched. The DNA of the CDR3 is TGTGCCAGCAGCCCGCGGGACAGGGGTCAAGAGACCCAGTACTTC. It specifies CASSPRDRGQETQYF.

V usage is TRBV18 and J usage is TRBJ1-1, with D perhaps TRBD1 (6 bases). This CDR3 is 17 amino acids long. Germline V lookup: CDR1 KGHSH, CDR2 LQKENI. V was trimmed by 2 bases and J by 0 bases, leaving 16 bases between them. CDR3 region: CASSPTGVRGMNTEAFF. DNA for the CDR3: TGTGCCAGCTCACCAACGGGCGTAAGGGGGATGAACACTGAAGCTTTCTTT.

The CDR3 sequence is CASSSQPGGEKLFF. CDR3 nucleotides: TGTGCCAGCAGCTCCCAGCCGGGTGGAGAAAAACTGTTTTTT. The chain is built from TRBV7-9 and TRBJ1-4; D is ambiguous. The CDR3 is 14 residues long. V was shortened by 4 bases and J by 8 bases, with 14 bases between the two germline ends. Germline values: CDR1 SEHNR, CDR2 FQNEAQ (reference sequence). The full variable domain, with the rest looked up from reference TRBV7-9 and TRBJ1-4, is DTGVSQNPRHKITKRGQNVTFRCDPISEHNRLYWYRQTLGQGPEFLTYFQNEAQLEKSRLLSDRFSAERPKGSFSTLEIQRTEQGDSAMYLCASSSQPGGEKLFFGSGTQLSVL.

J is TRBJ1-2 and V is TRBV20-1, with D perhaps TRBD1 (5 bases). V was clipped by 5 bases and J by 4 bases, with 11 bases between them. Germline lookup yields CDR1 DFQATT and CDR2 SNEGSKA (reference sequence). The CDR3 extends over 12 amino acids. The CDR3 reads CSAFDRAYGYTF. The CDR3 DNA reads TGCAGTGCTTTCGACAGAGCCTATGGCTACACCTTC.

The chain employs TRBV29-1 and TRBJ2-1; D not resolved. CDR1 is SQVTM, CDR2 ANQGSEA, per germline. V lost 0 bases and J 1 base, leaving 13 bases between the germline ends. This CDR3 region has 16 residues. The CDR3 is CSVEDHGKGSYNEQFF. CDR3 in DNA: TGCAGCGTTGAAGATCACGGTAAAGGATCCTACAATGAGCAGTTCTTC.

The rearrangement links TRBV29-1 to TRBJ2-1; D gene uncertain. The germline CDR1 and CDR2 sequences are SQVTM and ANQGSEA. The CDR3 totals 13 residues. V was trimmed by 3 bases and J by 7 bases, leaving 13 bases between them. CDR3 bases: TGCAGCGTTGAGTCCAAAATTAGGAATGAGCAGTTCTTC. As protein: CSVESKIRNEQFF.

The V and J genes are TRBV29-1 and TRBJ1-1; D gene ambiguous. Per the germline V gene, CDR1 is SQVTM and CDR2 is ANQGSEA. The CDR3 totals 12 residues. V was trimmed by 4 bases and J by 1 base, leaving 7 bases between them. CDR3 sequence reads: CSVAAANTEAFF. In DNA, the CDR3 is TGCAGCGTTGCGGCGGCGAACACTGAAGCTTTCTTT. Based on the CDR3 plus reference TRBV29-1 and TRBJ1-1, the full variable domain is SAVISQKPSRDICQRGTSLTIQCQVDSQVTMMFWYRQQPGQSLTLIATANQGSEATYESGFVIDKFPISRPNLTFSTLTVSNMSPEDSSIYLCSVAAANTEAFFGQGTRLTVV.

J is TRBJ2-1 and V is TRBV11-1; tentative D call: TRBD2 (5 bases). The germline V and J ends were trimmed by 8 bases and 5 bases, with 19 bases remaining between them. Looked up from germline, CDR1 is SGHAT and CDR2 is FQDESV (reference sequence). This CDR3 comprises 15 residues. CDR3 residues: CASGNRELVNNEQFF. The CDR3 nucleotides are TGTGCCAGCGGAAACCGGGAACTGGTAAACAATGAGCAGTTCTTC.

V usage is TRBV15 and J usage is TRBJ2-2; no clear D gene. Trimming stripped 1 base from V and 4 bases from J, with 4 bases between. This CDR3 region has 13 residues. CDR1 LNHNV and CDR2 YYDKDF come from the germline V gene (reference sequence). The CDR3: CATSRASTGELFF. CDR3 DNA: TGTGCCACCAGCAGAGCCAGCACCGGGGAGCTGTTTTTT.

V gene TRBV11-1 combines with J gene TRBJ1-5; D is undetermined. The CDR3 has 13 amino acids. V was trimmed by 5 bases and J by 7 bases, leaving 12 bases between them. From germline, CDR1 is SGHAT and CDR2 FQDESV (reference sequence). The DNA of the CDR3 is TGTGCCAGCAGCCATGGGTTAGGCCAGCCCCAGCATTTT. Protein product: CASSHGLGQPQHF.

The rearrangement joins TRBV6-1 to TRBJ1-2, with D uncertain. The V end was cut by 2 bases, the J end by 7 bases, with 14 bases between. Germline V gives CDR1 MNHNS, CDR2 SASEGT. This CDR3 spans 14 amino acids. CDR3: CASSEQAGGSGYTF. CDR3 nucleotide sequence: TGTGCCAGCAGTGAACAGGCGGGAGGCAGTGGCTACACCTTC.

This chain links TRBV11-2 with TRBJ2-7; D unclear. CDR3 length equals 13 residues. The V gene's germline CDR1 is SGHAT and CDR2 FQNNGV. Trimming cost V 2 bases and J 4 bases, with 9 bases left between them. This chain's CDR3 is CASSLRSGYEQYV. CDR3 nucleotide sequence: TGTGCCAGCAGCTTAAGATCTGGGTACGAGCAGTACGTC.

Points on this clonotype: At one end, the junction sequence differs from germline, possibly due to a read error. This rearrangement joins TRBV20-1 to TRBJ2-2; D unclear. Germline V gene data show CDR1 as DFQATT and CDR2 as SNEGSKA (reference sequence). This CDR3 contains 13 residues. As DNA, the CDR3 is TGCAGTGCTCGCCCTGACAACAACGGGGAGCTGTTTTTT. As protein: CSARPDNNGELFF.

J is TRBJ1-2 and V is TRBV9; D may be TRBD1 (5 bases). In germline, CDR1 is SGDLS, CDR2 YYNGEE. V lost 3 bases and J 0 bases, leaving 15 bases between the germline ends. The length of the CDR3 is 16 residues. The CDR3 DNA follows: TGTGCCAGCAGCGAGTCCCGGGACGCGACTAACTATGGCTACACCTTC. Its translation: CASSESRDATNYGYTF.

The rearrangement links TRBV4-1 to TRBJ2-1; 11 bases line up with TRBD2. Trimming at V came to 4 bases and at J to 8 bases, leaving 7 bases not matched to a gene. The CDR3 runs to 15 residues. The germline V gene has CDR1 MGHRA and CDR2 YSYEKL. This CDR3 reads CASSRSGGALDEQFF. CDR3 in DNA: TGCGCCAGCAGCCGTAGCGGGGGGGCCTTAGATGAGCAGTTCTTC.